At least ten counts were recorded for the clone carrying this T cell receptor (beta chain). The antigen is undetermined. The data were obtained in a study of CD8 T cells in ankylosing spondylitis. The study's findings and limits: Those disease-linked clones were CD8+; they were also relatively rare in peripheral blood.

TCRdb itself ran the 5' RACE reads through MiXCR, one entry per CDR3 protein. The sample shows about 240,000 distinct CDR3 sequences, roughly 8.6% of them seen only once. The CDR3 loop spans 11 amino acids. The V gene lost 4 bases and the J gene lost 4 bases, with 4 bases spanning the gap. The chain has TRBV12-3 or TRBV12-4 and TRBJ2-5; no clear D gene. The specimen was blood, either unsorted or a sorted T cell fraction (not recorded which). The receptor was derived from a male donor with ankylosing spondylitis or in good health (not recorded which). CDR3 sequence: CASSSTETQYF. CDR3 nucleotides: TGTGCCAGCAGTTCCACAGAGACCCAGTACTTC.